The 30 T cell receptor beta chains reported below all come from one sample, sequenced in a study of blood T cell repertoires in COVID-19. Repertoires were generated with immunoSEQ multiplex PCR, while TCRdb's copy carries only in-frame clones and drops some. The table records about 180,000 clones, roughly nine tenths of them present only once. Source material: PBMCs or T cells enriched from blood (not recorded which). The receptors were gathered from a middle-aged woman with acute COVID-19.

This clone was detected only once. This chain links TRBV4-1 with TRBJ2-1; 11 bases are shared with TRBD2. V dropped 0 bases and J dropped 9; count of bases not matched to a gene: 7. Germline V gives CDR1 MGHRA, CDR2 YSYEKL. The CDR3 spans 16 residues. The CDR3 coding sequence is TGCGCCAGCAGCCAAGAAATGACTAGCGGGGTATCTGAGCAGTTCTTC. It specifies CASSQEMTSGVSEQFF.

V is TRBV7-2 and J is TRBJ2-3; possibly TRBD2 for D (5 bases). Germline V gene lookup returns CDR1 SGHTA and CDR2 FQGNSA. The CDR3 sequence is 15 residues long. The V and J ends lost 1 base and 7 bases respectively, with 15 bases between them. The CDR3 reads CASSLGGGIVNTQYF. CDR3 coding DNA: TGTGCCAGCAGCTTAGGCGGAGGAATCGTGAATACGCAGTATTTT.

J is TRBJ1-2 and V is TRBV2; 12 nucleotides agree with TRBD1. Trimming removed 5 bases from V and 7 bases from J; junction bases left unmatched: 8. The V gene's germline CDR1 is SNHLY and CDR2 FYNNEI. The CDR3 consists of 15 residues. Here the CDR3 DNA reads TGTGCCAGCAGTAATAGGGGACAGGGGGCAGGTGGCTACACCTTC. It codes for CASSNRGQGAGGYTF.

This clone was detected once. Other DNA sequences in this sample translate to the same CDR3. CDR3 residues: CASSPLAGGYNEQFF. The DNA of the CDR3 is TGTGCCAGCAGCCCACTAGCGGGGGGATACAATGAGCAGTTCTTC. The V call is TRBV9, the J call TRBJ2-1; TRBD2 matches 12 bases. Per the germline V gene, CDR1 is SGDLS and CDR2 is YYNGEE. This CDR3 is 15 amino acids long. Trimming took 4 bases from V and 4 from J; bases not matched to a gene: 3.

This clone appeared a single time. The rearrangement uses TRBV11-3 and TRBJ2-7; 7 bases map to TRBD2. Looked up from germline, CDR1 is SGHNT and CDR2 is YENEEA. The CDR3 has 14 residues. Germline trimming cut 2 bases from V and 2 bases from J; bases unmatched to any gene: 3. The CDR3 DNA is TGTGCCAGCAGCTTACGGGGGGAAGCCTACGAGCAGTACTTC. This codes for CASSLRGEAYEQYF.

About this clone: Other DNA sequences in the sample encode the same CDR3. V usage is TRBV5-1 and J usage is TRBJ1-1, with a possible D match to TRBD1 (5 bases). The V gene's germline CDR1 is SGHRS and CDR2 YFSETQ. Trimming left V 1 base short and J 1 base short, with 8 bases between. The CDR3 length is 14 residues. CDR3 in amino acids: CASSLQGTNTEAFF. The CDR3 DNA is TGCGCCAGCAGCTTGCAGGGAACGAACACTGAAGCTTTCTTT.

CDR3 amino acids: CASSPLMTGSEQYF. CDR3 nucleotide sequence: TGTGCCAGCTCACCGCTGATGACAGGGTCCGAGCAGTACTTC. The chain combines TRBV18 with TRBJ2-7; 7 bases fit TRBD1. There are 14 residues in the CDR3. CDR1 and CDR2 from the germline V gene are KGHSH and LQKENI. Trimming at V came to 3 bases and at J to 6 bases, leaving 8 bases not matched to a gene. Full variable domain (remainder filled in from reference TRBV18 and TRBJ2-7): NAGVMQNPRHLVRRRGQEARLRCSPMKGHSHVYWYRQLPEEGLKFMVYLQKENIIDESGMPKERFSAEFPKEGPSILRIQQVVRGDSAAYFCASSPLMTGSEQYFGPGTRLTVT.

This chain links TRBV29-1 with TRBJ1-3; D gene ambiguous. Deletions cut 3 bases from V and 6 bases from J, with 9 bases between. Germline assignment: CDR1 SQVTM and CDR2 ANQGSEA. The CDR3 spans 12 residues. CDR3 bases: TGCAGCGTTGACCTAGCCGAAAACACCATATATTTT. Its protein product is CSVDLAENTIYF.

The V and J genes are TRBV7-9 and TRBJ2-5; 10 positions match TRBD1. With 1 base clipped from V and 5 bases from J, the junction kept 4 bases outside the gene matches. The germline V gene encodes CDR1 SEHNR and CDR2 FQNEAQ (reference sequence). The CDR3 spans 15 residues. In DNA form, the CDR3 reads TGTGCCAGCAGCTTAGGGGACAGGGGTCATGAGACCCAGTACTTC. As protein: CASSLGDRGHETQYF.

The chain has TRBV7-2 and TRBJ2-2; TRBD2 aligns across 7 bases. The V gene end was trimmed by 1 base and the J gene end by 7 bases; junction bases not matched to a gene: 6. The CDR3 consists of 15 residues. The germline V gene encodes CDR1 SGHTA and CDR2 FQGNSA. In nucleotides, the CDR3 is TGTGCCAGCAGCTTAGTGGGAGGGTCCGGCGGGGAGCTGTTTTTT. As protein: CASSLVGGSGGELFF.

The sample holds a few counts of this clone. The J gene is TRBJ2-7, the V gene TRBV2, with D unresolved. Germline lookup yields CDR1 SNHLY and CDR2 FYNNEI. V was clipped by 2 bases and J by 8 bases, with 10 bases between them. The CDR3 consists of 12 residues. The CDR3 loop is CASSEMRKKQYF. DNA of the CDR3: TGTGCCAGCAGTGAAATGCGCAAAAAGCAGTACTTC.

This clone is a singleton in its sample. This chain joins TRBV6-6 and TRBJ1-6; 7 nucleotides align to TRBD1. CDR1 is MNHNY and CDR2 is SVGAGI in the germline V gene (reference sequence). The CDR3 has 15 amino acids. V was clipped by 6 bases and J by 13 bases; unmatched bases: 15. In nucleotides, the CDR3 is TGTGCCAGCAGAAACCCCCAGGGGGTGGGTGTGCCCCTCCACTTT. It specifies CASRNPQGVGVPLHF.

The V call is TRBV15, the J call TRBJ2-7; possibly TRBD2 for D (6 bases). Germline V gene data show CDR1 as LNHNV and CDR2 as YYDKDF (reference sequence). Trimming took 3 bases from V and 2 from J, leaving 14 bases between them. The CDR3 is made up of 15 amino acids. The CDR3, as DNA: TGTGCCACCAGCAGGGGGGGTCTCCCTCCCTACGAGCAGTACTTC. Amino acid sequence: CATSRGGLPPYEQYF.

The chain couples TRBV6-5 to TRBJ1-1, with 8 bases aligning to TRBD1. Germline V CDR1 and CDR2: MNHEY, SVGAGI. V lost 0 bases, J lost 7 bases, and 1 base stayed unmatched. The CDR3 spans 13 residues. In DNA form, the CDR3 reads TGTGCCAGCAGTTACTCGGACAGGGTTGAAGCTTTCTTT. Protein: CASSYSDRVEAFF.

This chain uses TRBV28 with TRBJ1-2, with D maybe TRBD1 (5 bases). The CDR3 totals 16 residues. Germline V gives CDR1 MDHEN, CDR2 SYDVKM. V lost 2 bases, J lost 4 bases, and 17 bases lay in between. The CDR3 protein is CASSLETVGQAYGYTF. In nucleotides, the CDR3 is TGTGCCAGCAGTTTAGAGACGGTGGGGCAGGCCTATGGCTACACCTTC.

The genes are TRBV19 and TRBJ1-1; D unclear. CDR1 and CDR2 from the germline V gene are LNHDA and SQIVND (reference sequence). Between the trimmed V and J ends, which lost 3 bases and 1 base, there was a span of 6 bases. CDR3 length equals 13 residues. Here the CDR3 DNA reads TGTGCCAGTAGTATGTGGGCGAACACTGAAGCTTTCTTT. It translates to CASSMWANTEAFF.

The chain combines TRBV11-2 with TRBJ1-3; D may be TRBD1 (6 bases). Trimming removed 6 bases at V and 4 bases at J, with 16 bases between. The CDR3 runs 15 residues. From germline, CDR1 is SGHAT and CDR2 FQNNGV. CDR3 protein: CASSLVGGPGNTIYF. CDR3 sequence (DNA): TGTGCCAGCAGTCTGGTCGGGGGGCCGGGAAACACCATATATTTT. Using reference TRBV11-2 and TRBJ1-3 for the parts outside the CDR3, the full variable domain is EAGVAQSPRYKIIEKRQSVAFWCNPISGHATLYWYQQILGQGPKLLIQFQNNGVVDDSQLPKDRFSAERLKGVDSTLKIQPAKLEDSAVYLCASSLVGGPGNTIYFGEGSWLTVV.

The rearrangement uses TRBV3-1 (or the pseudogene TRBV3-2) and TRBJ2-5; TRBD2 agrees at 8 bases. V trimming: 0 bases; J trimming: 5 bases; junction bases outside the gene matches: 5. This CDR3 is built from 15 residues. CDR1 LGHDT and CDR2 YNNKEL come from the germline V gene (reference sequence). CDR3 amino acids: CASSQEPGGPETQYF. The CDR3 coding sequence is TGTGCCAGCAGCCAAGAACCGGGGGGGCCGGAGACCCAGTACTTC.

This clone was recorded only once. The chain employs TRBV5-5 and TRBJ1-1, with D unclear. From germline, CDR1 is SGHKS and CDR2 YYEKEE (reference sequence). This CDR3 has 13 residues. Trimming took off 7 bases at V and 5 bases at J, with 15 bases between the two ends. The CDR3 is CASSFTSATEAFF. The CDR3 nucleotides read TGTGCCAGCTCCTTTACCTCCGCGACTGAAGCTTTCTTT.

This chain joins TRBV11-2 and TRBJ1-5; TRBD1 matches at 7 bases. The CDR3 sequence is 18 residues long. J lost 1 base, V lost 5 bases, and 14 bases had no gene match. CDR1 and CDR2 from the germline V gene are SGHAT and FQNNGV. CDR3 DNA sequence: TGTGCCAGCAGCCTGTCCGGAGGGGGCGGTTTAAGCAATCAGCCCCAGCATTTT. Translated, it gives CASSLSGGGGLSNQPQHF. Based on the CDR3 plus reference TRBV11-2 and TRBJ1-5, the full variable domain is EAGVAQSPRYKIIEKRQSVAFWCNPISGHATLYWYQQILGQGPKLLIQFQNNGVVDDSQLPKDRFSAERLKGVDSTLKIQPAKLEDSAVYLCASSLSGGGGLSNQPQHFGDGTRLSIL.

The chain couples TRBV19 to TRBJ2-3; D perhaps matches TRBD2 (6 bases). The germline V gene has CDR1 LNHDA and CDR2 SQIVND (reference sequence). V was cut by 3 bases and J by 10 bases, with 11 bases left in between. This CDR3 has 12 residues. The CDR3 reads CASSMKGTPQYF. The CDR3 coding sequence is TGTGCCAGTAGTATGAAAGGGACTCCGCAGTATTTT.

The chain is built from TRBV5-1 and TRBJ2-1, with 9 bases lining up with TRBD2. CDR1 is SGHRS and CDR2 is YFSETQ in the germline V gene. This CDR3 is built from 15 residues. V gave up 3 bases and J gave up 10 bases; unmatched junction bases: 11. The CDR3 reads CASSSLAGEGREQFF. The CDR3 coding sequence is TGCGCCAGCAGCTCCTTAGCGGGAGAGGGCAGGGAGCAGTTCTTC.

CDR3 amino acids: CASSVSTGGSTDTQYF. The CDR3 DNA follows: TGTGCCAGTAGTGTCTCGACAGGGGGGAGCACAGATACGCAGTATTTT. The chain employs TRBV19 and TRBJ2-3; 9 positions agree with TRBD1. Germline V gene sequence: CDR1 LNHDA, CDR2 SQIVND (reference sequence). Trimming cost V 5 bases and J 0 bases; bases outside gene matches: 6. This CDR3 has 16 residues.

The rearrangement links TRBV18 to TRBJ1-6; D is possibly TRBD1 (5 bases). The V gene lost 3 bases and the J gene lost 7 bases, with 16 bases spanning the gap. This CDR3 is 16 amino acids long. The germline V gene encodes CDR1 KGHSH and CDR2 LQKENI. The DNA for the CDR3 is TGTGCCAGCTCACCGGTCCCGCGGGGCCAAAATTCACCCCTCCACTTT. Translated, it gives CASSPVPRGQNSPLHF.

Regarding this clone: Other DNA sequences in the same sample also yield this CDR3. The chain links TRBV5-1 to TRBJ2-3; D is possibly TRBD2 (5 bases). This CDR3 region has 16 residues. The V end was cut by 0 bases, the J end by 1 base, with 12 bases between. From germline, CDR1 is SGHRS and CDR2 YFSETQ. The chain's CDR3 is CASSLASRVGTDTQYF. DNA of the CDR3: TGCGCCAGCAGCTTGGCTAGCCGGGTCGGCACAGATACGCAGTATTTT.

This chain links TRBV4-3 with TRBJ2-2; 14 bases are a match to TRBD2. The junction had 5 bases not matched to a gene; V was cut back by 1 base and J by 1 base. Per the germline V gene, CDR1 is LGHNA and CDR2 is YSLEER. The CDR3 covers 19 residues. The CDR3 loop reads CASSQAPGLAGVNTGELFF. The CDR3 region has the DNA TGCGCCAGCAGCCAAGCCCCGGGACTAGCGGGAGTGAACACCGGGGAGCTGTTTTTT.

V gene TRBV28 combines with J gene TRBJ2-7; D gene ambiguous. CDR1 is MDHEN and CDR2 is SYDVKM in the germline V gene. This CDR3 spans 15 amino acids. V gave up 7 bases and J gave up 0 bases, with 16 bases separating them. The CDR3 coding sequence is TGTGCCAGCATCGGAGAGACTGCGGTCTCCTACGAGCAGTACTTC. Protein product: CASIGETAVSYEQYF.

The chain couples TRBV5-5 to TRBJ1-6; D is unresolved. The CDR3 extends over 14 amino acids. In germline, CDR1 is SGHKS, CDR2 YYEKEE (reference sequence). With 4 bases removed from V and 4 bases from J, the gap between germline ends came to 9 bases. The CDR3 spells CASSPDSYNSPLHF. CDR3 in DNA: TGTGCCAGCAGCCCAGACTCGTATAATTCACCCCTCCACTTT.

The chain joins TRBV3-1 (or the pseudogene TRBV3-2) to TRBJ2-1; the match to TRBD2 covers 8 bases. Germline V gives CDR1 LGHDT, CDR2 YNNKEL (reference sequence). The CDR3 loop spans 16 amino acids. V gave up 3 bases and J gave up 8 bases; unmatched junction bases: 12. The CDR3 sequence is CASSQPGGGRSYEQFF. CDR3 DNA sequence: TGTGCCAGCAGCCAGCCGGGGGGCGGGAGGAGCTATGAGCAGTTCTTC.

V is TRBV1 and J is TRBJ2-3; the table names TRBD2, a call not compared with the DNA. TRBV1 is classified as a pseudogene. This CDR3 is 16 amino acids long. The DNA of the CDR3 is TGCACCAGCAGCCAAGCCCAGCGGGAGGTGAAAGATACGCAGTATTTT. Translated: CTSSQAQREVKDTQYF.